This is a list of T cell receptor beta chains from one sample in a study of cytomegalovirus exposure and HLA in healthy donors. The repertoire was sequenced with immunoSEQ multiplex PCR; TCRdb's copy has only in-frame clones and lacks some. The repertoire holds 180,000 or so clones, with roughly 73% as singletons. Specimen: PBMCs. The receptors were gathered from a woman in her thirties or forties in good health and CMV-seropositive. Both conserved end residues are part of each CDR3. D genes are given only for firm matches. Only some rows state a clone size, as once, few, many or a class for expanded clones.

v_gene: TRBV11-2; abundance: -; len: 14; d_gene: -; j_gene: TRBJ2-7; CDR3aa: CASSYRTDSYEQYF; CDR3nt: TGTGCCAGCAGCTACCGGACAGACTCCTACGAGCAGTACTTC
v_gene: TRBV5-1; abundance: few; len: 17; d_gene: TRBD1; j_gene: TRBJ2-7; CDR3aa: CASSPQTGPRMSLEQYF; CDR3nt: TGCGCCAGCAGCCCCCAGACAGGGCCGAGAATGAGCCTCGAGCAGTACTTC
v_gene: TRBV28; abundance: -; len: 15; d_gene: TRBD1; j_gene: TRBJ1-5; CDR3aa: CASTSGQIVNQPQHF; CDR3nt: TGTGCCAGCACCTCGGGACAGATAGTAAATCAGCCCCAGCATTTT
v_gene: TRBV19; abundance: few; len: 14; d_gene: TRBD1; j_gene: TRBJ1-6; CDR3aa: CASSTWDRNSPLHF; CDR3nt: TGTGCCAGTAGTACTTGGGACAGGAATTCACCCCTCCACTTT
v_gene: TRBV4-1; abundance: -; len: 12; d_gene: -; j_gene: TRBJ1-1; CDR3aa: CASSQDYNTAFF; CDR3nt: TGCGCCAGCAGCCAAGATTACAACACCGCTTTCTTT
v_gene: TRBV2; abundance: -; len: 14; d_gene: -; j_gene: TRBJ2-2; CDR3aa: CASLGLRNTGELFF; CDR3nt: TGTGCCAGCCTGGGACTTCGGAACACCGGGGAGCTGTTTTTT
v_gene: TRBV28; abundance: -; len: 14; d_gene: -; j_gene: TRBJ1-1; CDR3aa: CASSSQGTVRGAFF; CDR3nt: TGTGCCAGCAGCTCACAGGGCACAGTAAGGGGGGCTTTCTTT
v_gene: TRBV7-3; abundance: -; len: 16; d_gene: TRBD1; j_gene: TRBJ2-1; CDR3aa: CASSPQGAGSYNEQFF; CDR3nt: TGTGCCAGCAGCCCACAGGGGGCTGGCTCCTACAATGAGCAGTTCTTC
v_gene: TRBV6-5; abundance: -; len: 14; d_gene: TRBD1; j_gene: TRBJ1-1; CDR3aa: CASSRRGRSTEAFF; CDR3nt: TGTGCCAGCAGCCGCAGGGGGAGGAGCACTGAAGCTTTCTTT
v_gene: TRBV4-1; abundance: -; len: 19; d_gene: -; j_gene: TRBJ2-1; CDR3aa: CASSQANGGLSGSRREQFF; CDR3nt: TGCGCCAGCAGCCAAGCAAATGGGGGCCTCTCCGGTTCGAGACGGGAGCAGTTCTTC
v_gene: TRBV6-1; abundance: -; len: 13; d_gene: -; j_gene: TRBJ2-7; CDR3aa: CASSEQRSYEQYF; CDR3nt: TGTGCCAGCAGTGAACAGCGAAGCTACGAGCAGTACTTC
v_gene: TRBV28; abundance: -; len: 15; d_gene: -; j_gene: TRBJ2-3; CDR3aa: CASSPQGLPSDTQYF; CDR3nt: TGTGCCAGCAGTCCTCAGGGACTCCCGTCAGATACGCAGTATTTT
v_gene: TRBV2; abundance: -; len: 11; d_gene: TRBD1; j_gene: TRBJ1-2; CDR3aa: CASRGTGGLFF; CDR3nt: TGTGCCAGCAGGGGGACAGGCGGCCTTTTCTTC
v_gene: TRBV27; abundance: -; len: 14; d_gene: TRBD2; j_gene: TRBJ2-7; CDR3aa: CASSLSQGGREQYF; CDR3nt: TGTGCCAGCAGTTTATCGCAGGGAGGGCGCGAGCAGTACTTC
v_gene: TRBV11-2; abundance: -; len: 18; d_gene: -; j_gene: TRBJ1-1; CDR3aa: CASSLGEGGQAKNTEAFF; CDR3nt: TGTGCCAGCAGCTTAGGGGAGGGCGGGCAGGCGAAGAACACTGAAGCTTTCTTT
v_gene: TRBV5-5; abundance: -; len: 14; d_gene: -; j_gene: TRBJ2-7; CDR3aa: CASSLGDRAYEQYF; CDR3nt: TGTGCCAGCAGCTTGGGTGACAGAGCCTACGAGCAGTACTTC
v_gene: TRBV15; abundance: -; len: 13; d_gene: -; j_gene: TRBJ2-5; CDR3aa: CAAAPRRQETQYF; CDR3nt: TGTGCTGCGGCACCCAGAAGACAAGAGACCCAGTACTTC
v_gene: TRBV11-2; abundance: -; len: 15; d_gene: TRBD2; j_gene: TRBJ2-1; CDR3aa: CASSFRTSGINEQFF; CDR3nt: TGTGCCAGCAGCTTTAGGACTAGCGGGATTAATGAGCAGTTCTTC
v_gene: TRBV11-2; abundance: once; len: 18; d_gene: TRBD2; j_gene: TRBJ2-1; CDR3aa: CASSRGLAGGPPANEQFF; CDR3nt: TGTGCCAGCAGCCGGGGACTAGCGGGAGGTCCGCCAGCGAATGAGCAGTTCTTC
v_gene: TRBV19; abundance: few; len: 15; d_gene: TRBD1; j_gene: TRBJ2-2; CDR3aa: CASRSGQGETGELFF; CDR3nt: TGTGCCAGTAGAAGCGGACAGGGGGAAACCGGGGAGCTGTTTTTT
v_gene: TRBV6-5; abundance: -; len: 16; d_gene: -; j_gene: TRBJ2-2; CDR3aa: CASSYSSRGAAGELFF; CDR3nt: TGTGCCAGCAGTTACTCGAGCAGGGGCGCAGCCGGGGAGCTGTTTTTT
v_gene: TRBV9; abundance: -; len: 11; d_gene: -; j_gene: TRBJ2-1; CDR3aa: CASSGNNEQFF; CDR3nt: TGTGCCAGCAGCGGTAACAATGAGCAGTTCTTC
v_gene: TRBV6-6; abundance: -; len: 11; d_gene: -; j_gene: TRBJ1-2; CDR3aa: CANQGNYGYTF; CDR3nt: TGTGCCAACCAGGGTAACTATGGCTACACCTTC
v_gene: TRBV6-5; abundance: -; len: 13; d_gene: -; j_gene: TRBJ1-2; CDR3aa: CASSYGANYGYTF; CDR3nt: TGTGCCAGCAGTTACGGGGCAAACTATGGCTACACCTTC
v_gene: TRBV28; abundance: -; len: 13; d_gene: -; j_gene: TRBJ1-1; CDR3aa: CATLTPGGRLPFF; CDR3nt: TGTGCCACCCTCACCCCGGGGGGCCGTCTTCCTTTCTTT
v_gene: TRBV5-1; abundance: -; len: 18; d_gene: TRBD2; j_gene: TRBJ2-7; CDR3aa: CASSAGLAGGLTTYEQYF; CDR3nt: TGCGCCAGCAGCGCTGGACTAGCGGGAGGGTTGACTACCTACGAGCAGTACTTC
v_gene: TRBV5-1; abundance: -; len: 16; d_gene: TRBD1; j_gene: TRBJ1-2; CDR3aa: CASSLASGQGKDGYTF; CDR3nt: TGCGCCAGCAGCTTGGCTTCGGGACAGGGGAAGGATGGCTACACCTTC
v_gene: TRBV7-9; abundance: -; len: 12; d_gene: -; j_gene: TRBJ1-5; CDR3aa: CASGQGNQPQHF; CDR3nt: TGTGCCAGCGGGCAGGGGAATCAGCCCCAGCATTTT
v_gene: TRBV19; abundance: -; len: 15; d_gene: TRBD1; j_gene: TRBJ1-2; CDR3aa: CASTSDREAIFGYTF; CDR3nt: TGTGCCAGTACATCTGACAGGGAGGCCATATTTGGCTACACCTTC
v_gene: TRBV18; abundance: -; len: 14; d_gene: TRBD1; j_gene: TRBJ2-7; CDR3aa: CASSPPRGLDEQYF; CDR3nt: TGTGCCAGCTCACCACCCAGGGGGCTGGACGAGCAGTACTTC
v_gene: TRBV28; abundance: -; len: 15; d_gene: -; j_gene: TRBJ2-7; CDR3aa: CASSFSTARFYEQYF; CDR3nt: TGTGCCAGCAGTTTTTCTACGGCGAGGTTCTACGAGCAGTACTTC
v_gene: TRBV27; abundance: few; len: 17; d_gene: TRBD1; j_gene: TRBJ1-2; CDR3aa: CASSPRAPAGGNYGYTF; CDR3nt: TGTGCCAGCAGTCCCCGTGCCCCGGCAGGGGGTAACTATGGCTACACCTTC
v_gene: TRBV14; abundance: -; len: 14; d_gene: TRBD1; j_gene: TRBJ2-3; CDR3aa: CASSRDRSTDTQYF; CDR3nt: TGTGCCAGCAGCAGGGACAGAAGCACAGATACGCAGTATTTT
v_gene: TRBV28; abundance: -; len: 12; d_gene: -; j_gene: TRBJ1-1; CDR3aa: CASSLQGPEAFF; CDR3nt: TGTGCCAGCAGTTTGCAGGGCCCCGAAGCTTTCTTT
v_gene: TRBV5-6; abundance: -; len: 14; d_gene: TRBD1; j_gene: TRBJ1-2; CDR3aa: CASSPGQGFYGYTF; CDR3nt: TGTGCCAGCAGCCCTGGACAGGGCTTCTATGGCTACACCTTC
v_gene: TRBV7-2; abundance: -; len: 14; d_gene: -; j_gene: TRBJ2-7; CDR3aa: CASSLAAGSYEQYF; CDR3nt: TGTGCCAGCAGCTTAGCAGCGGGTAGCTACGAGCAGTACTTC
v_gene: TRBV28; abundance: -; len: 13; d_gene: -; j_gene: TRBJ1-5; CDR3aa: CATLRGSNQPQHF; CDR3nt: TGTGCCACCTTGAGAGGGAGCAATCAGCCCCAGCATTTT
v_gene: TRBV18; abundance: -; len: 14; d_gene: TRBD1; j_gene: TRBJ2-3; CDR3aa: CASSRGQPTDTQYF; CDR3nt: TGTGCCAGCTCACGGGGACAGCCCACAGATACGCAGTATTTT
v_gene: TRBV30; abundance: -; len: 15; d_gene: -; j_gene: TRBJ1-5; CDR3aa: CAWSIGPLHVAPQHF; CDR3nt: TGTGCCTGGAGTATTGGGCCCTTACATGTCGCGCCCCAGCATTTT
v_gene: TRBV6-5; abundance: few; len: 14; d_gene: -; j_gene: TRBJ1-4; CDR3aa: CASRAVLSGEKLFF; CDR3nt: TGTGCCAGCAGGGCGGTCCTATCGGGAGAAAAACTGTTTTTT
v_gene: TRBV27; abundance: -; len: 11; d_gene: -; j_gene: TRBJ2-1; CDR3aa: CASTGFNEQFF; CDR3nt: TGTGCCAGCACCGGTTTCAATGAGCAGTTCTTC
v_gene: TRBV7-9; abundance: -; len: 19; d_gene: TRBD1; j_gene: TRBJ2-5; CDR3aa: CASSLRVGQGAMYQETQYF; CDR3nt: TGTGCCAGCAGCTTAAGGGTCGGACAGGGGGCGATGTACCAAGAGACCCAGTACTTC
v_gene: TRBV19; abundance: -; len: 14; d_gene: TRBD1; j_gene: TRBJ2-1; CDR3aa: CASSMGQGSNEQFF; CDR3nt: TGTGCCAGTAGTATGGGACAGGGGAGCAATGAGCAGTTCTTC
v_gene: TRBV9; abundance: -; len: 15; d_gene: -; j_gene: TRBJ2-5; CDR3aa: CASSLGTSSGEPQYF; CDR3nt: TGTGCCAGCAGCCTCGGGACCTCCTCGGGAGAGCCCCAGTACTTC
v_gene: TRBV6-1; abundance: many; len: 15; d_gene: -; j_gene: TRBJ2-6; CDR3aa: CASSDLNSGANVLTF; CDR3nt: TGTGCCAGCAGTGATTTAAACTCTGGGGCCAACGTCCTGACTTTC
v_gene: TRBV19; abundance: -; len: 17; d_gene: -; j_gene: TRBJ2-7; CDR3aa: CASSISGGRTVSGEQYF; CDR3nt: TGTGCCAGTAGTATATCTGGAGGTAGGACAGTGTCCGGCGAGCAGTACTTC
v_gene: TRBV4-1; abundance: few; len: 16; d_gene: TRBD1; j_gene: TRBJ2-7; CDR3aa: CASSLGGRGRLYEQYF; CDR3nt: TGCGCCAGCAGCCTCGGAGGCAGGGGGCGGTTATACGAGCAGTACTTC
v_gene: TRBV28; abundance: -; len: 14; d_gene: -; j_gene: TRBJ1-2; CDR3aa: CASSFIGGGYGYTF; CDR3nt: TGTGCCAGCAGTTTTATTGGGGGCGGCTATGGCTACACCTTC
v_gene: TRBV5-4; abundance: -; len: 18; d_gene: -; j_gene: TRBJ1-4; CDR3aa: CASSLSEVGGSTNEKLFF; CDR3nt: TGTGCCAGCAGCTTGTCGGAAGTGGGGGGGTCAACTAATGAAAAACTGTTTTTT
v_gene: TRBV28; abundance: -; len: 15; d_gene: -; j_gene: TRBJ2-7; CDR3aa: CASSLSWAGKNEQYF; CDR3nt: TGTGCCAGCAGTTTATCGTGGGCAGGGAAGAACGAGCAGTACTTC